Listed below are T cell receptor beta chains from one sample, sequenced in a study of beta chain features in type 1 diabetes. The table came from immunoSEQ multiplex PCR; TCRdb's copy has only in-frame clones and leaves some out. The table includes 600,000 to 700,000 clones, around 12% detected once. Material for sequencing was naive CD4+ T cells from blood. These receptors were taken from a man aged 25 to 40 with type 1 diabetes. Each CDR3 is given with its conserved first and last residue.

V	J	CDR3
TRBV11-2	TRBJ1-2	CASSLAGTRLYTF
TRBV6-6	TRBJ1-2	CASTLGYLGYTF
TRBV9	TRBJ1-2	CASSPRTGGGYGYTF
TRBV27	TRBJ2-2	CASSFSDRVFTGELFF
TRBV2	TRBJ2-2	CAAHRGETIGELFF
TRBV28	TRBJ2-7	CASTWSSYEQYF
TRBV7-2	TRBJ2-7	CASSQDVQPYYEQYF
TRBV7-2	TRBJ2-5	CASSWNREETQYF
TRBV2	TRBJ1-2	CASSDGQGINYGYTF
TRBV7-9	TRBJ2-2	CASSLRSEELFF
TRBV2	TRBJ2-1	CASRDLGYNEQFF
TRBV11-3	TRBJ1-1	CASSFGLGNTEAFF
TRBV9	TRBJ1-6	CASSVDWDSPPLHF
TRBV5-6	TRBJ1-2	CASSLVGNGYTF
TRBV6-5	TRBJ1-2	CASSYSIMGFGYGYTF
TRBV7-2	TRBJ1-1	CASSWRQAMSEAFF
TRBV4-3	TRBJ1-2	CASSQEVWQGTGYTF
TRBV2	TRBJ1-6	CASQSQIESPLHF
TRBV7-2	TRBJ1-5	CASSLGGSSNQPQHF
TRBV11-2	TRBJ2-1	CASLPRAGQGFEQFF
TRBV18	TRBJ1-6	CASSETEDNSPLHF
TRBV27	TRBJ2-5	CASSPTLTFETQYF
TRBV7-9	TRBJ1-1	CASTPTGGLNTEAFF
TRBV6-5	TRBJ1-2	CASSYSVNYGYTF
TRBV7-2	TRBJ2-5	CASSLNPMGTQYF
TRBV4-2	TRBJ1-2	CASSQPRTAYGYTF
TRBV7-2	TRBJ2-1	CASSAPFLAIHEQFF
TRBV30	TRBJ2-7	CAWSVGSLQAYEQYF
TRBV18	TRBJ2-1	CASSPGQDTYNEQFF
TRBV6-5	TRBJ1-5	CASRVRQGLGQPQHF
TRBV5-1	TRBJ2-3	CASSLPIGGSSGHTDTQYF
TRBV10-3	TRBJ2-7	CAISLDRGLSYEQYF
TRBV18	TRBJ2-1	CASSLSPGGPEQFF
TRBV5-1	TRBJ1-4	CASSFGQGDEKLFF
TRBV4-3	TRBJ1-2	CASSQVIQGTGGYTF
TRBV5-1	TRBJ2-3	CASSLAGVSTDTQYF
TRBV5-1	TRBJ1-2	CASSASTGTYGYTF
TRBV7-9	TRBJ1-4	CASSLGMYGRGNEKLFF
TRBV30	TRBJ2-5	CAWSVYETQYF
TRBV9	TRBJ2-7	CASSTGHGGAEQYF
TRBV7-2	TRBJ2-3	CASAIGGARTDTQYF
TRBV7-3	TRBJ1-6	CASTDSPMGNNSPLHF
TRBV10-3	TRBJ2-4	CAISESVLAGKAKNIQYF
TRBV4-3	TRBJ2-1	CASSPEKGEQFF
TRBV27	TRBJ2-6	CASSSGANVLTF
TRBV7-9	TRBJ2-1	CASSLASGSNEQFF
TRBV18	TRBJ2-2	CASSPPSGGAGELFF
TRBV30	TRBJ2-1	CAWSVLGGGDEQFF
TRBV11-2	TRBJ2-6	CASSAPLSAGANVLTF
TRBV19	TRBJ1-1	CASRAFNTEAFF
TRBV6-5	TRBJ2-5	CASSHAAATQETQYF
TRBV30	TRBJ2-7	CAWSGSYEQYF
TRBV2	TRBJ2-1	CASSESAYNEQFF
TRBV6-1	TRBJ2-7	CASSDRGRPDEQYF